These T cell receptor beta chains were read from a single sample in a study of cytotoxic CD8 clonotypes in ibrutinib-treated CLL. The protocol was immunoSEQ multiplex PCR, while the TCRdb copy is restricted to in-frame clones and leaves out a portion. The table includes 150,000 or so clones, about 80% detected once. Sequences were derived from PBMCs, sampled after 24 months of ibrutinib treatment. The receptors were gathered from a human donor with chronic lymphocytic leukemia. Each CDR3 is given with its conserved first and last residue. The D gene is left open where the match is weak. Where a row states a size, it is once, few, many or the class of an expanded clone; other rows omit it.

v_gene	abundance	j_gene	d_gene	CDR3nt	CDR3aa
TRBV28	NA	TRBJ1-5	NA	TGTGCCAGCAGTCTGACAGAGTATAGCAATCAGCCCCAGCATTTT	CASSLTEYSNQPQHF
TRBV4-3	NA	TRBJ1-1	NA	TGCGCCAGCAGCCTCCCTAGGACAAAAACTGAAGCTTTCTTT	CASSLPRTKTEAFF
TRBV11-3	NA	TRBJ1-1	NA	TGTGCCAGCAGCTTAGATCACTGGACGGGTGAAGCTTTCTTT	CASSLDHWTGEAFF
TRBV25-1	few	TRBJ1-5	NA	TGTGCCAGCAGTGATGGGGCTAGCTTTGAGCCCCAGCATTTT	CASSDGASFEPQHF
TRBV11-2	NA	TRBJ1-1	NA	TGTGCCAGCAGCCCGACGGCTGACACTGAAGCTTTCTTT	CASSPTADTEAFF
TRBV7-8	many	TRBJ1-5	NA	TGTGCCAGCAGCCCATGGGGGGGGGCAGAAAATCAGCCCCAGCATTTT	CASSPWGGAENQPQHF
TRBV5-6	NA	TRBJ1-5	NA	TGTGCCAGCAGCTCAGCTAATGGACGGAACAATCAGCCCCAGCATTTT	CASSSANGRNNQPQHF
TRBV18	NA	TRBJ1-5	NA	TGTGCCAGCTCCAACCAACAGGGTTTTCAGCCCCAGCATTTT	CASSNQQGFQPQHF
TRBV5-4	few	TRBJ1-6	TRBD1	TGTGCCAGCAGCTTGGGAGTTTACGGACAGGGGTTCGGTAATTCACCCCTCCACTTT	CASSLGVYGQGFGNSPLHF
TRBV4-3	NA	TRBJ2-3	NA	TGCGCCAGCAGCCAAGATCGCGACTATGGCTGGGGAGATACGCAGTATTTT	CASSQDRDYGWGDTQYF
TRBV10-3	few	TRBJ2-4	TRBD2	TGTGCCATCAGCCCGGGACTAGCGGGAGGGGAGGGAAACATTCAGTACTTC	CAISPGLAGGEGNIQYF
TRBV11-2	NA	TRBJ2-3	TRBD1	TGTGCCAGCAGCAAGGGACAGGGGGGGACAGATACGCAGTATTTT	CASSKGQGGTDTQYF
TRBV19	NA	TRBJ2-1	NA	TGTGCCAGTGAGGAGTTCTACAACTCCTACAATGAGCAGTTCTTC	CASEEFYNSYNEQFF
TRBV9	NA	TRBJ2-2	TRBD2	TGTGCCAGCAGCGAAACCGGGACTAGTCCGACCGGGGAGCTGTTTTTT	CASSETGTSPTGELFF
TRBV5-6	NA	TRBJ2-3	TRBD2	TGTGCCAGCAGACTAGCGGGGGGGCCGACAGATACGCAGTATTTT	CASRLAGGPTDTQYF
TRBV7-2	NA	TRBJ2-1	TRBD1	TGTGCCAGCACCAGGGGGCAGGCGAGTGCCTACAATGAGCAGTTCTTC	CASTRGQASAYNEQFF
TRBV2	once	TRBJ2-7	TRBD2	TGTGCCAGCAGCTCCACTAGCGTCCACGAGCAGTACTTC	CASSSTSVHEQYF
TRBV5-1	NA	TRBJ2-3	NA	TGCGCCAGCAGCTTGGCCTGGGGGCAAGATACGCAGTATTTT	CASSLAWGQDTQYF
TRBV9	NA	TRBJ1-4	NA	TGTGCCAGCAGCGTAGGGACCTCAACTAATGAAAAACTGTTTTTT	CASSVGTSTNEKLFF
TRBV7-2	NA	TRBJ1-2	TRBD1	TGTGCCAGCAGCCTAGGACAGGGGGGTCTCTATGGCTACACCTTC	CASSLGQGGLYGYTF
TRBV5-1	NA	TRBJ1-3	NA	TGCGCCAGCACATCCGGGACCGCGGTCTCTGGAAACACCATATATTTT	CASTSGTAVSGNTIYF
TRBV19	NA	TRBJ2-3	NA	TGTGCCAGTAGTGCCCCCGGGACTAGCACAGATACGCAGTATTTT	CASSAPGTSTDTQYF
TRBV12-1	NA	TRBJ2-1	NA	TGTGCCAGCAGCTGTTATACTATCGGGACTAGCGGGGGGGCAAGCAATGAGCAGTTCTTC	CASSCYTIGTSGGASNEQFF
TRBV19	NA	TRBJ1-2	NA	TGTGCCAGTAGTCCGGACACTTATGGCTACACCTTC	CASSPDTYGYTF
TRBV28	NA	TRBJ2-3	TRBD2	TGTGCCAGCAGTTTTATCGGGCGGGAGCCGGTCACGCAGTATTTT	CASSFIGREPVTQYF
TRBV28	NA	TRBJ2-6	NA	TGTGCCAGCAGCCTTGGGGGGTCTGGGGCCAACGTCCTGACTTTC	CASSLGGSGANVLTF
TRBV6-6	NA	TRBJ2-5	NA	TGTGCCAGCAGTTATGGGCAGACCGAAAGGGAGACCCAGTACTTC	CASSYGQTERETQYF
TRBV7-2	medium-sized	TRBJ1-2	NA	TGTGCCAGCAGCTTACCATCGAAAGCCTCCCGCACCTTC	CASSLPSKASRTF
TRBV6-5	many	TRBJ1-1	TRBD1	TGTGCCAGCAGCTGGGACAGGGAAACTGAAGCTTTCTTT	CASSWDRETEAFF
TRBV2	once	TRBJ2-6	TRBD1	TGTGCCAGCGCTATGGACAGGGTGGGTCCCACTGGGGCCAACGTCCTGACTTTC	CASAMDRVGPTGANVLTF
TRBV28	NA	TRBJ2-1	TRBD2	TGTGCCAGCAGTTTTCTAGCGGGAGTTGTGAATGAGCAGTTCTTC	CASSFLAGVVNEQFF
TRBV5-1	NA	TRBJ1-4	TRBD1	TGCGCCAGCACCCATTCCGGGACAGGGAATGAAAAACTGTTTTTT	CASTHSGTGNEKLFF